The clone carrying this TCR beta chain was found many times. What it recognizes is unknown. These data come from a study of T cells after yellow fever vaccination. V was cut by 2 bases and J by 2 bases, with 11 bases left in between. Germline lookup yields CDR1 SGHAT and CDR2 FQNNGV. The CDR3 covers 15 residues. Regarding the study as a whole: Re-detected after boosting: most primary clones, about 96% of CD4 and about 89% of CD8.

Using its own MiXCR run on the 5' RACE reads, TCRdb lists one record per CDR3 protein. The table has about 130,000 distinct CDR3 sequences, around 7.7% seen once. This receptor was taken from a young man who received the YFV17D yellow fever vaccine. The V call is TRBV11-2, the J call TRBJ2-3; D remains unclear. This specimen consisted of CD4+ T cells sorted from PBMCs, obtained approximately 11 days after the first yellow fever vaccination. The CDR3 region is CASSLLGFATDTQYF. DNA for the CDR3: TGTGCCAGCAGCTTACTCGGCTTCGCCACAGATACGCAGTATTTT. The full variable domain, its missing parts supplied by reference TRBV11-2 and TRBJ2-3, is EAGVAQSPRYKIIEKRQSVAFWCNPISGHATLYWYQQILGQGPKLLIQFQNNGVVDDSQLPKDRFSAERLKGVDSTLKIQPAKLEDSAVYLCASSLLGFATDTQYFGPGTRLTVL.